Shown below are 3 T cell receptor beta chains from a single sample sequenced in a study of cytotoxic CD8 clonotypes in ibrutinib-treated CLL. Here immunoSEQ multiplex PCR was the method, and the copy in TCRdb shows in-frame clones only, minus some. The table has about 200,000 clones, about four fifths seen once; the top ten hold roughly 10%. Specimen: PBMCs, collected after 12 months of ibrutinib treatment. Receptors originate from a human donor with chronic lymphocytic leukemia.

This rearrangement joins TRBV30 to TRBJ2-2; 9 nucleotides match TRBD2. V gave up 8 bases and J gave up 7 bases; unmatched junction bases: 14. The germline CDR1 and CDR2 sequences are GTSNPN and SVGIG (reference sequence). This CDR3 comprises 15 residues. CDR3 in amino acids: CAHSRGGGAGGELFF. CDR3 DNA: TGTGCCCACTCTCGAGGCGGGGGGGCAGGCGGGGAGCTGTTTTTT.

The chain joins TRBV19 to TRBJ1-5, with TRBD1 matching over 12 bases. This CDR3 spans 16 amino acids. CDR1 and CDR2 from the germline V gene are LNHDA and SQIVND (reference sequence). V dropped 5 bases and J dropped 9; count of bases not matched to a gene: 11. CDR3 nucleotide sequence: TGTGCCAGTAGTCCCTCCCCCGGGACAGGGGGCATGCCCCAGCATTTT. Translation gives CASSPSPGTGGMPQHF.

The DNA of the CDR3 is TGTGCCAGTAGTATTTCCCCACAGGGTCTCGACTATGGCTACACCTTC. As protein: CASSISPQGLDYGYTF. The chain is built from TRBV19 and TRBJ1-2; weak D call: TRBD1 (6 bases). Trimming stripped 3 bases from V and 3 bases from J, with 17 bases between. The CDR3 length is 16 residues. The germline V gene has CDR1 LNHDA and CDR2 SQIVND (reference sequence). Filled out from reference TRBV19 and TRBJ1-2, the complete variable domain reads DGGITQSPKYLFRKEGQNVTLSCEQNLNHDAMYWYRQDPGQGLRLIYYSQIVNDFQKGDIAEGYSVSREKKESFPLTVTSAQKNPTAFYLCASSISPQGLDYGYTFGSGTRLTVV.